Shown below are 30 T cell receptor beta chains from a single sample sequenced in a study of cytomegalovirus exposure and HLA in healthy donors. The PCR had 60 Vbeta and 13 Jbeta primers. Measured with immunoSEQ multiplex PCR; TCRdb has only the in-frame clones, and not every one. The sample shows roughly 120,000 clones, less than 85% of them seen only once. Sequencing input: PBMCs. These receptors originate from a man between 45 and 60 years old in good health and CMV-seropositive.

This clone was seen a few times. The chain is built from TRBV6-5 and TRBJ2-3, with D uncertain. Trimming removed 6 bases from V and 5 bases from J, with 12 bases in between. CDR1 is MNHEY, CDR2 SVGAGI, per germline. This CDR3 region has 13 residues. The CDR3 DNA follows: TGTGCCAGCAGCCGAAGCCCTGGAGATACGCAGTATTTT. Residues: CASSRSPGDTQYF.

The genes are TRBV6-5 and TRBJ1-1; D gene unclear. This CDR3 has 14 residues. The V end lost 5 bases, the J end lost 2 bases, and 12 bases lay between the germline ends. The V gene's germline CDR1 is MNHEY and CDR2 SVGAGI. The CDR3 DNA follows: TGTGCCAGCAGTGTGGGTCTAGCAAACACTGAAGCTTTCTTT. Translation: CASSVGLANTEAFF.

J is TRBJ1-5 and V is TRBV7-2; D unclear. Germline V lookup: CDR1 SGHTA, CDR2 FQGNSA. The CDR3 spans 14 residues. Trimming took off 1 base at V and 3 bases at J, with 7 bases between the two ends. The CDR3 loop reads CASSLEEINQPQHF. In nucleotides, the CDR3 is TGTGCCAGCAGCTTAGAGGAGATCAATCAGCCCCAGCATTTT.

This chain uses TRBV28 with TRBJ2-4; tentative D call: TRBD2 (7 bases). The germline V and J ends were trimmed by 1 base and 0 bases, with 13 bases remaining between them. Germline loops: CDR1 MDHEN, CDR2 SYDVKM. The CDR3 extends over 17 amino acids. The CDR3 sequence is CASSLFVGGLAKNIQYF. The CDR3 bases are TGTGCCAGCAGTTTATTTGTCGGGGGGCTAGCCAAAAACATTCAGTACTTC.

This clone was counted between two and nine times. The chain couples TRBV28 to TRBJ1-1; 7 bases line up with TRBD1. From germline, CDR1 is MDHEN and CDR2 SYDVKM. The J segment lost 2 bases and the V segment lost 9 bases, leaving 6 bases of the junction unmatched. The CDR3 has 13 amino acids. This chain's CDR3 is CASRRGRNTEAFF. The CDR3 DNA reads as TGTGCCAGTCGGAGGGGGCGAAACACTGAAGCTTTCTTT.

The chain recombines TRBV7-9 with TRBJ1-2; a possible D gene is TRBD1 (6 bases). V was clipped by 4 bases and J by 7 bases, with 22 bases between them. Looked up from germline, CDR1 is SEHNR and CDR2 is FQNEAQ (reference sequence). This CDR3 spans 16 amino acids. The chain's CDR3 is CASSSGGGRGAGGYTF. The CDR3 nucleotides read TGTGCCAGCAGCTCAGGAGGGGGGAGGGGGGCCGGTGGCTACACCTTC. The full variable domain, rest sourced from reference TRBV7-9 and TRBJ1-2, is DTGVSQNPRHKITKRGQNVTFRCDPISEHNRLYWYRQTLGQGPEFLTYFQNEAQLEKSRLLSDRFSAERPKGSFSTLEIQRTEQGDSAMYLCASSSGGGRGAGGYTFGSGTRLTVV.

The CDR3 nucleotides read TGTGCCAGCAGTTTTTGGGGCGCGGACACCGGGGAGCTGTTTTTT. As protein: CASSFWGADTGELFF. This chain uses TRBV27 with TRBJ2-2, with D tentatively TRBD1 (5 bases). V shed 3 bases and J shed 3 bases, with 11 bases lying between them. The CDR3 runs to 15 residues. The germline gives CDR1 MNHEY, CDR2 SMNVEV (reference sequence).

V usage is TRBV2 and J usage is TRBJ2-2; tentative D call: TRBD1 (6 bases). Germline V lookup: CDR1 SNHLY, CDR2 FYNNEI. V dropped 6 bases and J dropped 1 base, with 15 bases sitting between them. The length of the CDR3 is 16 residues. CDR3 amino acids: CASRGGAARNTGELFF. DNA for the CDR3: TGTGCCAGCAGAGGGGGAGCAGCGAGGAACACCGGGGAGCTGTTTTTT. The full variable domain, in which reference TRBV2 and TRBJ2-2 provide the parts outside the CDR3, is EPEVTQTPSHQVTQMGQEVILRCVPISNHLYFYWYRQILGQKVEFLVSFYNNEISEKSEIFDDQFSVERPDGSNFTLKIRSTKLEDSAMYFCASRGGAARNTGELFFGEGSRLTVL.

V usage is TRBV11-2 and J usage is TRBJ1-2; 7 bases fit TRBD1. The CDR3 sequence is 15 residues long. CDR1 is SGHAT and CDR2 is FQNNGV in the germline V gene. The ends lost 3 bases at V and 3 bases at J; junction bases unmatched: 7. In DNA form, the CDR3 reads TGTGCCAGCAGCTTCGGCCAGGGGGGTGACTATGGCTACACCTTC. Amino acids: CASSFGQGGDYGYTF.

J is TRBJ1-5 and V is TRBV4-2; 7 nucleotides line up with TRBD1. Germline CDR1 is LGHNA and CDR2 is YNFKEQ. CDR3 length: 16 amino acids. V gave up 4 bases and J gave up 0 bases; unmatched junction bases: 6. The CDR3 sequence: CASSLDRDNSNQPQHF. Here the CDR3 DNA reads TGTGCCAGCAGCCTTGACAGGGATAATAGCAATCAGCCCCAGCATTTT.

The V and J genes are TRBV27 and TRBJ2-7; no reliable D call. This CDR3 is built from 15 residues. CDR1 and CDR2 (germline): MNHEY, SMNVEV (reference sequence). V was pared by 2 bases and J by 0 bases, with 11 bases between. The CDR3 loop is CASSLAWASSYEQYF. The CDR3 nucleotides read TGTGCCAGCAGTTTAGCTTGGGCCAGCTCCTACGAGCAGTACTTC.

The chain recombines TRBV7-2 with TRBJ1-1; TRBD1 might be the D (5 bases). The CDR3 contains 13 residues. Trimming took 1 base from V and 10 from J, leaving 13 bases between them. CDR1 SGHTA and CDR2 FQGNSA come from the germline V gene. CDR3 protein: CASSLESTARAFF. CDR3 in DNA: TGTGCCAGCAGCTTAGAGTCGACAGCGAGAGCTTTCTTT.

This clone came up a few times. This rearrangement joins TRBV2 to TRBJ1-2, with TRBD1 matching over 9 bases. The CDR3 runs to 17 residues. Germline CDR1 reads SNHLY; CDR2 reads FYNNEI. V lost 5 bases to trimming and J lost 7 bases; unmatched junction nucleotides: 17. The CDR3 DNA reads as TGTGCCAGCAGTTGGACAGGGGCGGCCCGGACGGGGGGTGGCTACACCTTC. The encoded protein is CASSWTGAARTGGGYTF.

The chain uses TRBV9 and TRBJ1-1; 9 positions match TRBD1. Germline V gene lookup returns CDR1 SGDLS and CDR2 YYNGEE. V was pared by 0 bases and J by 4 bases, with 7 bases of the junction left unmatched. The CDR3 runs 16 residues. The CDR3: CASSVVRTGGATEAFF. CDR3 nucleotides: TGTGCCAGCAGCGTAGTACGAACAGGGGGCGCCACTGAAGCTTTCTTT.

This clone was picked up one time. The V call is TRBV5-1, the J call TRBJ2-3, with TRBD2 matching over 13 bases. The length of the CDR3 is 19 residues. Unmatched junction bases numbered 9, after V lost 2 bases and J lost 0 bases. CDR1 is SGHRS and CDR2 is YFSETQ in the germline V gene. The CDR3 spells CASSFSPGLAGASTDTQYF. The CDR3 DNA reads TGCGCCAGCAGCTTTAGCCCCGGACTAGCGGGAGCAAGCACAGATACGCAGTATTTT.

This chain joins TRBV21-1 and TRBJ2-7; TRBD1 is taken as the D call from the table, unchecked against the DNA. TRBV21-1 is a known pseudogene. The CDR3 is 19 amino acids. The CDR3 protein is CASSKGGVDPGQGGAEQYF. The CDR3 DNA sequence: TGTGCCAGCAGCAAAGGAGGGGTTGACCCGGGACAGGGAGGTGCGGAGCAGTACTTC.

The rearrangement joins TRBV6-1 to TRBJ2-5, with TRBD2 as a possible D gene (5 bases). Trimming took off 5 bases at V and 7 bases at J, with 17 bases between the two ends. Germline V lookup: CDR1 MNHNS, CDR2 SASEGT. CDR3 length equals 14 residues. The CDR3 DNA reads TGTGCCAGCAGTCAAACCGGGAATCCTGGGACCCAGTACTTC. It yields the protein CASSQTGNPGTQYF.

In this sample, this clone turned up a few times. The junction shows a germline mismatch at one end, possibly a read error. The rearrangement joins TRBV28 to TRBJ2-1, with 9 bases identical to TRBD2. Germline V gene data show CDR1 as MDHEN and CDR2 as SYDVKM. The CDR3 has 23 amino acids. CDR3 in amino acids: CASPLSGGKPGQFPSWSSGTQVF. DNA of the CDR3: TGTGCCAGCCCCTTAAGTGGCGGTAAACCGGGACAGTTCCCTAGTTGGTCTAGCGGGACCCAGGTCTTC.

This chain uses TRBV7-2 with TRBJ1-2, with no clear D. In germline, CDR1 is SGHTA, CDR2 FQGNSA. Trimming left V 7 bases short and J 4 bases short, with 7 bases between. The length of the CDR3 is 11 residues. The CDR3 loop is CASTPVYGYTF. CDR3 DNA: TGTGCCAGCACCCCAGTCTATGGCTACACCTTC. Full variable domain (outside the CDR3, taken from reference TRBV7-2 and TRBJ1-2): GAGVSQSPSNKVTEKGKDVELRCDPISGHTALYWYRQSLGQGLEFLIYFQGNSAPDKSGLPSDRFSAERTGGSVSTLTIQRTQQEDSAVYLCASTPVYGYTFGSGTRLTVV.

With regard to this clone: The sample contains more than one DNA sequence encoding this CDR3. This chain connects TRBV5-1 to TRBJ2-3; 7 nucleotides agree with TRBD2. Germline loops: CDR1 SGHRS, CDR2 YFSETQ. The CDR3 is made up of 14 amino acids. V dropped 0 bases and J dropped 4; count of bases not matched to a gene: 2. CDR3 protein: CASSLVAGADTQYF. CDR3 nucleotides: TGCGCCAGCAGCTTGGTTGCGGGAGCAGATACGCAGTATTTT.

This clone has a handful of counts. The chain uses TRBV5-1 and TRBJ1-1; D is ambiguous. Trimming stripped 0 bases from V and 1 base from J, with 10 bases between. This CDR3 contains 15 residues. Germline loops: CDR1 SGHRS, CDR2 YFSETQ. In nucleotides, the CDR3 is TGCGCCAGCAGCTTGGGTAATAGCCCGAACACTGAAGCTTTCTTT. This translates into CASSLGNSPNTEAFF.

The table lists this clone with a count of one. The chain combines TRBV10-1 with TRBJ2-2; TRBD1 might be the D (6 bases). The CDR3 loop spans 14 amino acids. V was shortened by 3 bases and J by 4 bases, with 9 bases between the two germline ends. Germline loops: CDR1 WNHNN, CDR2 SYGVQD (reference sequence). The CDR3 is CASSEVGATGELFF. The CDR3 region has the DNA TGCGCCAGCAGTGAAGTGGGGGCCACCGGGGAGCTGTTTTTT.

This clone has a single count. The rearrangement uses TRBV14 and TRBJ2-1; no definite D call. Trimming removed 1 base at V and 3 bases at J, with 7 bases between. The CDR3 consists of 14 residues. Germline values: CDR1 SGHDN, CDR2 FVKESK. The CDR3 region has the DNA TGTGCCAGCAGCCAAGCTTCAGGCTACAATGAGCAGTTCTTC. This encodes CASSQASGYNEQFF.

CDR3 amino acids: CASRQGRSGANVLTF. The CDR3 DNA follows: TGTGCCAGCAGACAGGGGCGCTCTGGGGCCAACGTCCTGACTTTC. The V call is TRBV27, the J call TRBJ2-6, with 7 positions matching TRBD1. J gave up 0 bases and V 6 bases, and 2 bases lay outside the gene matches. Germline-derived CDR1 and CDR2 are MNHEY and SMNVEV (reference sequence). The CDR3 has 15 amino acids.

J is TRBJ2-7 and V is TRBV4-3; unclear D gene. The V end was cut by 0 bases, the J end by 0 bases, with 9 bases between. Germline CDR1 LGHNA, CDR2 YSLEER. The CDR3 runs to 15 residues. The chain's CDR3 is CASSQEAAYSYEQYF. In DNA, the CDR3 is TGCGCCAGCAGCCAAGAAGCCGCCTACTCCTACGAGCAGTACTTC.

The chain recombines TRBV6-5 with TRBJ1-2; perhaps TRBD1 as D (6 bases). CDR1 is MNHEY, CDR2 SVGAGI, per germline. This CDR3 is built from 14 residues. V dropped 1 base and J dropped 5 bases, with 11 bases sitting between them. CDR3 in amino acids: CASSYYKGGYGYTF. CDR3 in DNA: TGTGCCAGCAGTTACTATAAGGGGGGGTATGGCTACACCTTC.

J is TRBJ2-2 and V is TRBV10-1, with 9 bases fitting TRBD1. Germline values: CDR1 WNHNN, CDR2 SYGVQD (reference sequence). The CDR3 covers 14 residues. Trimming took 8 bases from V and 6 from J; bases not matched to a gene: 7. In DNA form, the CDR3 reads TGCGCCAGCCAGGGACAGGGAGGCCCCGGGGAGCTGTTTTTT. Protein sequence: CASQGQGGPGELFF.

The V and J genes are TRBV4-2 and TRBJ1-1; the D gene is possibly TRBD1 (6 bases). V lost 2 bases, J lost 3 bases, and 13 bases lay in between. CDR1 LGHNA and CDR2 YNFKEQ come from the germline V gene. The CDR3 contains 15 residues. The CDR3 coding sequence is TGTGCCAGCAGCCAATCTATCAGGGGAGACACTGAAGCTTTCTTT. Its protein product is CASSQSIRGDTEAFF.

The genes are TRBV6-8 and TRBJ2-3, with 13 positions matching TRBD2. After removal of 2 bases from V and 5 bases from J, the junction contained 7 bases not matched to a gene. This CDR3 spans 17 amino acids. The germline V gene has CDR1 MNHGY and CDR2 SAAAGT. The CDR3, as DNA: TGTGCCAGCAGTTACACACCTGGACTAGCGGGAGAAGATACGCAGTATTTT. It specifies CASSYTPGLAGEDTQYF.

The CDR3 sequence: CASSYSAGKSYNEQFF. CDR3 nucleotides: TGTGCCAGCAGTTACTCGGCAGGGAAAAGCTACAATGAGCAGTTCTTC. The chain uses TRBV6-6 and TRBJ2-1, with D possibly matching TRBD1 (5 bases). This CDR3 comprises 16 residues. V gave up 0 bases and J gave up 3 bases, with 12 bases separating them. Germline CDR1 is MNHNY and CDR2 is SVGAGI (reference sequence).